The 11 T cell receptor beta chains below all came from one sample that was sequenced in a study of metastatic and nonmetastatic thyroid tumors. Thyroid surgery took place with no prior treatment in any patient. MiXCR reprocessed the PCR reads for TCRdb. The sample shows about 30,000 clones, 10% to 11% of them seen only once. Specimen: blood. The source is a female donor with papillary thyroid cancer or a benign thyroid nodule (not recorded which). Some clones in this sample may be carry-over from other donors' samples.

This clone came up many times. The J gene is TRBJ1-1, the V gene TRBV19, with 8 bases identical to TRBD1. The V and J ends lost 4 bases and 4 bases, in that order; junction bases with no gene match: 5. Germline loops: CDR1 LNHDA, CDR2 SQIVND (reference sequence). The CDR3 runs 14 residues. The CDR3, as DNA: TGTGCCAGTAGTAAGGACAGGGTAGGCACTGAAGCTTTCTTT. It yields the protein CASSKDRVGTEAFF.

This clone was counted many times. This chain joins TRBV6-1 and TRBJ1-2; D is perhaps TRBD1 (6 bases). Germline CDR1 reads MNHNS; CDR2 reads SASEGT. V lost 6 bases to trimming and J lost 5 bases, with 16 bases between them. The CDR3 runs to 14 residues. CDR3: CASSLEGGPYGYTF. In DNA form, the CDR3 reads TGTGCCAGCAGCCTAGAGGGGGGCCCTTATGGCTACACCTTC.

This clone rates as medium-sized (0.01 to 0.1%). The chain couples TRBV6-1 to TRBJ1-3, with D tentatively TRBD1 (6 bases). Germline V gene data show CDR1 as MNHNS and CDR2 as SASEGT. CDR3 length: 15 residues. Between the trimmed V and J ends, which lost 8 bases and 1 base, there was a span of 15 bases. The CDR3 DNA reads as TGTGCCAGCCAGTTCTTAGGGGGTTCTGGAAACACCATATATTTT. It yields the protein CASQFLGGSGNTIYF.

The chain is built from TRBV20-1 and TRBJ2-7; D perhaps matches TRBD2 (6 bases). The CDR3 is 11 residues long. CDR1 is DFQATT and CDR2 is SNEGSKA in the germline V gene (reference sequence). V was shortened by 8 bases and J by 3 bases, with 11 bases between the two germline ends. This CDR3 is CSCGINYEQYF. In DNA, the CDR3 is TGCAGTTGCGGGATTAACTACGAGCAGTACTTC.

This clone was counted a few times. One junction end does not reproduce the germline sequence, and a read error may be involved. The rearrangement links TRBV28 to TRBJ1-1, with no clear D. This CDR3 contains 15 residues. Germline-derived CDR1 and CDR2 are MDHEN and SYDVKM. CDR3 in amino acids: CAGSPGKGMRTEAFF. In nucleotides, the CDR3 is TGTGCCGGCAGCCCCGGGAAAGGGATGAGGACTGAAGCTTTCTTT. Together with reference TRBV28 and TRBJ1-1, the CDR3 gives the full variable domain: DVKVTQSSRYLVKRTGEKVFLECVQDMDHENMFWYRQDPGLGLRLIYFSYDVKMKEKGDIPEGYSVSREKKERFSLILESASTNQTSMYLCAGSPGKGMRTEAFFGQGTRLTVV.

The chain has TRBV6-1 and TRBJ2-7; the match to TRBD2 covers 7 bases. Trimming at V came to 5 bases and at J to 0 bases, leaving 10 bases not matched to a gene. The CDR3 covers 16 residues. Germline CDR1 and CDR2: MNHNS and SASEGT. CDR3 residues: CASSPLAALTSYEQYF. The CDR3 region has the DNA TGTGCCAGCAGTCCCCTAGCGGCGCTGACCTCCTACGAGCAGTACTTC.

This clone showed up many times. CDR3 DNA: TGTGCCAGCAGCAAGGGAACGCAGCCCCAGCATTTT. Amino acid sequence: CASSKGTQPQHF. The chain carries TRBV6-1 and TRBJ1-5, with unresolved D. V was cut by 6 bases and J by 7 bases, with 10 bases left in between. Germline values: CDR1 MNHNS, CDR2 SASEGT. The CDR3 has 12 residues.

This clone was seen ten or more times. The rearrangement uses TRBV4-3 and TRBJ2-3; no clear D. The V and J ends lost 1 base and 2 bases respectively, with 13 bases between them. Germline-derived CDR1 and CDR2 are LGHNA and YSLEER. CDR3 length: 16 amino acids. The chain's CDR3 is CASSQVRRTFTDTQYF. Written as DNA, the CDR3 is TGCGCCAGCAGCCAAGTAAGGAGAACCTTCACAGATACGCAGTATTTT.

The chain has TRBV6-1 and TRBJ2-5; D might be TRBD1 or TRBD2, each matching 6 bases. Germline assignment: CDR1 MNHNS and CDR2 SASEGT. Trimming took 7 bases from V and 5 from J, leaving 20 bases between them. The CDR3 consists of 15 residues. CDR3 DNA sequence: TGTGCCAGCAAAAAGAAATCGGGGGCAAGGGAGACCCAGTACTTC. Protein product: CASKKKSGARETQYF.

This clone was counted at least ten times. J is TRBJ1-1 and V is TRBV7-8; tentatively, D is TRBD1 (5 bases). CDR3 length: 16 amino acids. Germline assignment: CDR1 SGHVS and CDR2 FQNEAQ. The germline V and J ends were trimmed by 4 bases and 8 bases, with 23 bases remaining between them. The CDR3 here is CASSYSSLTATFEAFF. The CDR3 DNA reads as TGTGCCAGCAGCTATTCCTCGCTGACAGCTACCTTCGAAGCTTTCTTT.

The V and J genes are TRBV28 and TRBJ2-7, with 7 positions matching TRBD1. After removal of 3 bases from V and 3 bases from J, the junction contained 5 bases not matched to a gene. This CDR3 is built from 14 residues. The V gene's germline CDR1 is MDHEN and CDR2 SYDVKM. CDR3: CASSFGDSHYEQYF. The CDR3, as DNA: TGTGCCAGCAGTTTTGGGGACAGCCACTACGAGCAGTACTTC.